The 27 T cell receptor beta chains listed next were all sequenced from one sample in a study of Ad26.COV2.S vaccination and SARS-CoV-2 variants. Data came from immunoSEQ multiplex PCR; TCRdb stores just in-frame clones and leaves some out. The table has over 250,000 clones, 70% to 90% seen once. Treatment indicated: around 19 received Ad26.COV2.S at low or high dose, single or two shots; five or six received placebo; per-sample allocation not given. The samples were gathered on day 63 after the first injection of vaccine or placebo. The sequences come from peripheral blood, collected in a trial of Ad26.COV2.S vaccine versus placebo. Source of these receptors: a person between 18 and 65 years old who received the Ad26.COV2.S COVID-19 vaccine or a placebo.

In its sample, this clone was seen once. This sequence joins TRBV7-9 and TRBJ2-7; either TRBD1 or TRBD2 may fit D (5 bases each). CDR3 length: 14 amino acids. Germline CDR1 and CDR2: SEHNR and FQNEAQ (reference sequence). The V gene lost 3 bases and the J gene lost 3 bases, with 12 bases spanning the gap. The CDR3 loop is CASSFTGPSYEQYF. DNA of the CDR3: TGTGCCAGCAGCTTCACGGGACCGAGCTACGAGCAGTACTTC.

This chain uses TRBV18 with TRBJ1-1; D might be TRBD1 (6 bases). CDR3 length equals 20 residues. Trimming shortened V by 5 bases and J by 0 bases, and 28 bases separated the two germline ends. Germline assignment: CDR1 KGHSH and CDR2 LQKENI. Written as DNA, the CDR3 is TGTGCCAGCTCAAGGAGGGTGGGCAGCCAAGGGAGGGACATGAACACTGAAGCTTTCTTT. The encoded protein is CASSRRVGSQGRDMNTEAFF.

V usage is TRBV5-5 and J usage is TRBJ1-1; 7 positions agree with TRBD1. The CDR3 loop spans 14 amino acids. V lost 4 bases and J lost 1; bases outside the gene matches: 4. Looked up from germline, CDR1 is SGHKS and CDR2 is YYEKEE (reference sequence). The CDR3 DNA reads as TGTGCCAGCAGCGTGACAGGGAGGAACACTGAAGCTTTCTTT. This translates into CASSVTGRNTEAFF.

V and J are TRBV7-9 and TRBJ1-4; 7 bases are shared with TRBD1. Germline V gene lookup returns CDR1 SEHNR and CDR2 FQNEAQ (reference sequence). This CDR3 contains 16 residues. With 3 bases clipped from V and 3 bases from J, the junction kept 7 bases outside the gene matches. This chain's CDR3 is CASSFLTGVANEKLFF. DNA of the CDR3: TGTGCCAGCAGCTTCCTAACAGGGGTTGCTAATGAAAAACTGTTTTTT.

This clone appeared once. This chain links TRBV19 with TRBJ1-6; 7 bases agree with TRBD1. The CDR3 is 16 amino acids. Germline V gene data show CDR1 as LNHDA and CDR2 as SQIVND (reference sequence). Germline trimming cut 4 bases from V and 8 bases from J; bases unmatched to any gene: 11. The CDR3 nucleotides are TGTGCCAGTAGTACCCGCCTGACAGGGTCAGATTCACCCCTCCACTTT. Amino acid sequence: CASSTRLTGSDSPLHF.

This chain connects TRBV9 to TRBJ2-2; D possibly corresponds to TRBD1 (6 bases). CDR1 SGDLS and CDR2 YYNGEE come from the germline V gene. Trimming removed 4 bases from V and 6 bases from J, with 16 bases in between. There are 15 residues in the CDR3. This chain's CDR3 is CASSPRTVVAGELFF. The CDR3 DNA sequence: TGTGCCAGCAGCCCCCGGACAGTCGTCGCCGGGGAGCTGTTTTTT.

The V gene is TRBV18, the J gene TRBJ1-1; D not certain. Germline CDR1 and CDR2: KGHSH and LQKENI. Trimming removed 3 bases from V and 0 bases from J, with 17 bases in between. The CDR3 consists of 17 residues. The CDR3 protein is CASSPFRQVLMNTEAFF. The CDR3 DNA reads TGTGCCAGCTCACCTTTCCGCCAGGTCCTGATGAACACTGAAGCTTTCTTT.

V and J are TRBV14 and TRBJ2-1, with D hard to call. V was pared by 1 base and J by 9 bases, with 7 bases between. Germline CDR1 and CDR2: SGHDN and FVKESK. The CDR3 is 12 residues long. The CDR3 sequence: CASSQVYGEQFF. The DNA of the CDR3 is TGTGCCAGCAGCCAAGTTTACGGTGAGCAGTTCTTC.

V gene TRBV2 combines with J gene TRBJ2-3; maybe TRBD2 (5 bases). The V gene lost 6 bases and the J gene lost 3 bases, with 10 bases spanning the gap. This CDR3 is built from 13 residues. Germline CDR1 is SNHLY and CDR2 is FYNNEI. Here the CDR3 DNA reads TGTGCCAGCAGCCGGGGATTGACAGATACGCAGTATTTT. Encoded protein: CASSRGLTDTQYF.

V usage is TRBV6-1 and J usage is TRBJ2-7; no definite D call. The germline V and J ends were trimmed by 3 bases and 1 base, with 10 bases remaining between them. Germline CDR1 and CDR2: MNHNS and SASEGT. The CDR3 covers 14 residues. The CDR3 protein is CASSESGSSYEQYF. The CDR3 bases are TGTGCCAGCAGTGAGTCCGGGTCTTCCTACGAGCAGTACTTC.

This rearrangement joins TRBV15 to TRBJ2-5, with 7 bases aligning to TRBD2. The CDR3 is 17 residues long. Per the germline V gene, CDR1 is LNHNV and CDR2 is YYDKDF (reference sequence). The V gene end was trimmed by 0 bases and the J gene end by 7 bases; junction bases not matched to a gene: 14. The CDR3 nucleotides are TGTGCCACCAGCAGAGATCGATTCCAGGGAGGGCATTGGACCCAGTACTTC. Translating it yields CATSRDRFQGGHWTQYF.

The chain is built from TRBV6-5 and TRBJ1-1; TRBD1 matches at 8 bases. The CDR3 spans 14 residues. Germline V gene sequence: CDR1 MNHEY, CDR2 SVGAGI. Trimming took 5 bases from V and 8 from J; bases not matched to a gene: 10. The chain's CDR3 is CASSRGTGSSEAFF. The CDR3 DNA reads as TGTGCCAGCAGTCGCGGGACAGGTTCATCCGAAGCTTTCTTT.

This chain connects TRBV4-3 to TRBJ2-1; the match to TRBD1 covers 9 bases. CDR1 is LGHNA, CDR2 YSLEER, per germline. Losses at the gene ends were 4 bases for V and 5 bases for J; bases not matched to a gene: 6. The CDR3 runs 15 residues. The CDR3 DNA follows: TGCGCCAGCAGCCTACAGGACAGGGGACACAATGAGCAGTTCTTC. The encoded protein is CASSLQDRGHNEQFF.

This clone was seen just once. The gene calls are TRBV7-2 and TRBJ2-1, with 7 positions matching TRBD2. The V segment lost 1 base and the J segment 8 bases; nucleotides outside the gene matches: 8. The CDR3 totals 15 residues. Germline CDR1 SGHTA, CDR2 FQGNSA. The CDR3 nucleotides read TGTGCCAGCAGCTTAGACCTAGCGGTCTGGGATGAGCAGTTCTTC. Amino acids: CASSLDLAVWDEQFF. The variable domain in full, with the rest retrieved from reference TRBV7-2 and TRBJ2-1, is GAGVSQSPSNKVTEKGKDVELRCDPISGHTALYWYRQSLGQGLEFLIYFQGNSAPDKSGLPSDRFSAERTGGSVSTLTIQRTQQEDSAVYLCASSLDLAVWDEQFFGPGTRLTVL.

This chain's CDR3 is CSVVLGNTIYF. CDR3 DNA sequence: TGCAGCGTTGTATTGGGAAACACCATATATTTT. The gene calls are TRBV29-1 and TRBJ1-3; D not resolved. Germline values: CDR1 SQVTM, CDR2 ANQGSEA. This CDR3 has 11 amino acids. V shed 4 bases and J shed 4 bases, with 5 bases lying between them.

This CDR3 reads CASNTDRDTEAFF. The CDR3 DNA reads as TGTGCCAGCAACACAGACAGGGACACTGAAGCTTTCTTT. This chain links TRBV6-5 with TRBJ1-1, with 7 bases matching TRBD1. V was clipped by 7 bases and J by 3 bases; unmatched bases: 5. The germline gives CDR1 MNHEY, CDR2 SVGAGI. The CDR3 loop spans 13 amino acids.

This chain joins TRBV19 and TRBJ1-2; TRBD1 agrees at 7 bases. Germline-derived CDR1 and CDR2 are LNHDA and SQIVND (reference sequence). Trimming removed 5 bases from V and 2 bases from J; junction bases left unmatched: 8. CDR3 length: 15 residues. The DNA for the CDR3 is TGTGCCAGTAGTGTGACAGGGACGTTAAACTATGGCTACACCTTC. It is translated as CASSVTGTLNYGYTF.

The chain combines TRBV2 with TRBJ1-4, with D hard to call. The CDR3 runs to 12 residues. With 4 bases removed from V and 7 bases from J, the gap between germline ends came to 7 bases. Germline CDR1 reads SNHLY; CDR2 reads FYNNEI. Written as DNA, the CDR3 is TGTGCCAGCAGTGGTTTTCGTGAAAAACTGTTTTTT. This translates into CASSGFREKLFF.

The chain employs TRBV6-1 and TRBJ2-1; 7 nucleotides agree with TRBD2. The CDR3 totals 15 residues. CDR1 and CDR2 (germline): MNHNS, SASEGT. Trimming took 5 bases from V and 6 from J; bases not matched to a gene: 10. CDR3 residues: CASSPPGGSFNEQFF. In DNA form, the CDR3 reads TGTGCCAGCAGTCCGCCTGGCGGGAGTTTCAATGAGCAGTTCTTC.

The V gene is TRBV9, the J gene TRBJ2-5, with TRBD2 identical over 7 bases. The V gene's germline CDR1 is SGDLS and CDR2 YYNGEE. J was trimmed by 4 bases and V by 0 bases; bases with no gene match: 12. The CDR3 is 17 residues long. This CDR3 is CASSVVRSGRPPETQYF. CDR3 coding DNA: TGTGCCAGCAGCGTAGTCCGATCCGGGAGGCCCCCAGAGACCCAGTACTTC.

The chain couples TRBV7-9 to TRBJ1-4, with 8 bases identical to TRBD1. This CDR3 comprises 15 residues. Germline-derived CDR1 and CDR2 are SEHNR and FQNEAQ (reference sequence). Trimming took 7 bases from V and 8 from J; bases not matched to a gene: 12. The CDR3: CASTALGTGGEKLFF. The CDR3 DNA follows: TGTGCCAGCACCGCCTTGGGGACAGGCGGGGAAAAACTGTTTTTT.

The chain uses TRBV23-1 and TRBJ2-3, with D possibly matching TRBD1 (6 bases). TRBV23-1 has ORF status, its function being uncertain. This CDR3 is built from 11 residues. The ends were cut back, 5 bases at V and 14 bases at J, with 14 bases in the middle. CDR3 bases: TGCGCCAGCAGTGGGGACACAGGGCGGTATTTT. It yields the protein CASSGDTGRYF.

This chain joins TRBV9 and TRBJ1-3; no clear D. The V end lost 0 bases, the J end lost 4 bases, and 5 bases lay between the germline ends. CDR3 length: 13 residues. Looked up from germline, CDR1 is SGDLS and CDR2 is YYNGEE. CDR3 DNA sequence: TGTGCCAGCAGCGTAGCGGTAGGAAACACCATATATTTT. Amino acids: CASSVAVGNTIYF.

CDR3 nucleotides: TGTGCCAGCAGTTACCGGGACTTCCCCACAGATACGCAGTATTTT. Its translation is CASSYRDFPTDTQYF. The chain carries TRBV6-5 and TRBJ2-3; the D gene is possibly TRBD2 (6 bases). Looked up from germline, CDR1 is MNHEY and CDR2 is SVGAGI. This CDR3 has 15 amino acids. Trimming left V 2 bases short and J 2 bases short, with 11 bases between.

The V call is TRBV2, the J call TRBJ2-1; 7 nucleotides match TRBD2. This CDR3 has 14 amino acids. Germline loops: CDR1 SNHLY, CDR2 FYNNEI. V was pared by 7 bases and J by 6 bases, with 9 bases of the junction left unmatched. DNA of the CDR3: TGTGCCAGCACCGCAAGCGGGACGATCAATGAGCAGTTCTTC. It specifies CASTASGTINEQFF.

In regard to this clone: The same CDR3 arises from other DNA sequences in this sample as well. The CDR3 is CASSLGIAGTYEQYF. The CDR3 DNA reads as TGCGCCAGCAGCTTGGGGATAGCGGGAACCTACGAGCAGTACTTC. This chain links TRBV5-1 with TRBJ2-7; 8 nucleotides match TRBD2. CDR3 length: 15 amino acids. Per germline, CDR1 SGHRS and CDR2 YFSETQ. Trimming at V came to 0 bases and at J to 2 bases, leaving 4 bases not matched to a gene.

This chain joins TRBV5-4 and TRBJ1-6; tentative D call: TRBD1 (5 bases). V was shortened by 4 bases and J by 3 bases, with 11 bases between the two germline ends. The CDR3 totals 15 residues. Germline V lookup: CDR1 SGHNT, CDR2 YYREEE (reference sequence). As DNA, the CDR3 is TGTGCCAGCAGCCCATGGGGCGGCTATAATTCACCCCTCCACTTT. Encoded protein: CASSPWGGYNSPLHF.